The rows below give T cell receptor beta chains drawn from one sample of a study of metastatic and nonmetastatic thyroid tumors. With MiXCR, TCRdb called clones anew from the PCR reads. The table shows some 38,000 clones, with roughly a fifth occurring only once. The specimen sequenced was blood. The receptors shown here come from a female donor with papillary thyroid cancer or a benign thyroid nodule (not recorded which). Some clones in this sample may be carry-over from other donors' samples. Each CDR3 is given with its conserved first and last residue. The order of the fields is CDR3 length, J gene, V gene, D gene, clone size, CDR3 protein, CDR3 DNA. A D gene is named only where the DNA matches it firmly. Some rows mark clone size as missing; the rest say once, few, many or name a class of expanded clone.

>12|TRBJ1-6|TRBV6-1|NA|medium-sized
CASRGPSDSLHF
TGTGCCAGCCGGGGACCGTCCGACTCCCTCCACTTT
>19|TRBJ2-1|TRBV28|NA|many
CASTTLDLRRANSYNEQFF
TGTGCCAGCACCACCCTTGACCTACGGAGGGCCAATTCCTACAATGAGCAGTTCTTC
>13|TRBJ2-2|TRBV30|NA|many
CAWATLATGELFF
TGTGCCTGGGCCACACTCGCCACCGGGGAGCTGTTTTTT
>12|TRBJ2-3|TRBV28|NA|many
CASSLPGNTQYF
TGTGCCAGCAGTTTGCCGGGTAATACGCAGTATTTT
>17|TRBJ2-3|TRBV25-1|TRBD2|many
CASSSRLAGQLADTQYF
TGTGCCAGCAGTTCTAGACTAGCGGGACAACTAGCAGATACGCAGTATTTT
>14|TRBJ1-4|TRBV19|NA|many
CASSALDKNEKLFF
TGTGCCAGTAGTGCCCTGGACAAGAATGAAAAACTGTTTTTT
>14|TRBJ2-3|TRBV29-1|NA|many
CSVERGQASDTQYF
TGCAGCGTTGAAAGAGGCCAGGCCTCGGATACGCAGTATTTT
>14|TRBJ2-7|TRBV19|NA|NA
CASSFRYGPYEQYF
TGTGCCAGTAGTTTCCGGTATGGCCCCTACGAGCAGTACTTC
>12|TRBJ2-7|TRBV5-5|NA|many
CASSLVGYEQYF
TGTGCCAGCAGCTTGGTTGGGTACGAGCAGTACTTC
>12|TRBJ2-2|TRBV6-1|NA|many
CASMRDTGELFF
TGTGCCAGCATGCGGGACACCGGGGAGCTGTTTTTT
>15|TRBJ2-7|TRBV7-2|TRBD1|many
CASSPTAGQGNEQYF
TGTGCCAGCAGCCCGACAGCCGGACAGGGGAACGAGCAGTACTTC
>14|TRBJ2-7|TRBV20-1|TRBD2|many
CSARSLAGVYEQYF
TGCAGTGCTAGAAGCCTAGCGGGGGTATACGAGCAGTACTTC
>16|TRBJ2-7|TRBV28|TRBD2|NA
CASSPRLAEPSYEQYF
TGTGCCAGCAGTCCTCGACTAGCGGAGCCCTCCTACGAGCAGTACTTC
>16|TRBJ2-3|TRBV4-2|TRBD2|NA
CASSTGTSGKVDTQYF
TGTGCCAGCAGCACGGGGACTAGCGGGAAGGTGGATACGCAGTATTTT
>16|TRBJ2-7|TRBV29-1|TRBD2|many
CSVAGLYREGPYEQYF
TGCAGCGTTGCGGGATTGTACCGGGAGGGTCCCTACGAGCAGTACTTC
>15|TRBJ2-6|TRBV2|NA|NA
CASRSPGSGANVLTF
TGTGCCAGCAGGAGTCCAGGCTCTGGGGCCAACGTCCTGACTTTC
>21|TRBJ1-1|TRBV20-1|TRBD1|once
CSAIGPPKIIPGGSLNTEAFF
TGCAGTGCTATAGGTCCCCCGAAAATAATCCCAGGGGGCTCGTTAAATACTGAAGCTTTCTTT
>13|TRBJ1-2|TRBV29-1|TRBD1|many
CSVATGMQYGYTF
TGCAGCGTTGCGACAGGGATGCAATATGGCTACACCTTC
>14|TRBJ2-1|TRBV20-1|NA|many
CSARWTRSYNEQFF
TGCAGTGCTAGATGGACCCGTTCCTACAATGAGCAGTTCTTC
>13|TRBJ2-3|TRBV20-1|TRBD1|NA
CSSPGTGTDTQYF
TGCAGTTCTCCCGGGACAGGGACGGATACGCAGTATTTT
>14|TRBJ2-7|TRBV20-1|NA|NA
CSAGLPGKVYEQYF
TGCAGTGCGGGCCTACCGGGCAAGGTCTACGAGCAGTACTTC
>16|TRBJ2-6|TRBV9|NA|many
CASSVTGLSGANVLTF
TGTGCCAGCAGCGTTACAGGGCTCTCCGGGGCCAACGTCCTGACTTTC
>14|TRBJ1-6|TRBV5-4|NA|many
CASSLEQGGSPLHF
TGTGCCAGCAGCTTGGAACAGGGAGGTTCACCCCTCCACTTT
>15|TRBJ1-2|TRBV28|TRBD1|many
CASSFGTGGIRGYTF
TGTGCCAGCAGTTTCGGGACAGGGGGCATTCGGGGCTACACCTTC
>14|TRBJ2-1|TRBV20-1|TRBD2|many
CSAHSGKWSNEQFF
TGCAGTGCTCATAGCGGGAAGTGGTCCAATGAGCAGTTCTTC
>15|TRBJ2-3|TRBV19|NA|few
CATSGKYPSPDTQYF
TGTGCCACCAGTGGGAAGTACCCGTCCCCAGATACGCAGTATTTT
>15|TRBJ2-3|TRBV4-1|NA|NA
CASSQESWGTDTQYF
TGCGCCAGCAGCCAAGAGAGTTGGGGCACAGATACGCAGTATTTT
>13|TRBJ2-1|TRBV11-2|NA|many
CASSLHGLFEQFF
TGTGCCAGCAGCCTACACGGACTCTTCGAGCAGTTCTTC
>15|TRBJ2-7|TRBV4-1|TRBD1|once
CPSIQGTGGTYEQYF
TGCCCCAGCATCCAAGGAACAGGGGGCACCTACGAGCAGTACTTC
>14|TRBJ2-5|TRBV20-1|NA|many
CSARVDGGRETQYF
TGCAGTGCTAGGGTCGACGGGGGAAGAGAGACCCAGTACTTC
>16|TRBJ2-5|TRBV11-1|TRBD1|NA
CAISFSAKGQGSTQYF
TGTGCCATCAGCTTTAGCGCTAAGGGACAGGGAAGTACCCAGTACTTC
>14|TRBJ2-3|TRBV6-1|NA|many
CATRRAGEVDTQYF
TGTGCCACACGGAGGGCAGGGGAAGTGGATACGCAGTATTTT
>16|TRBJ2-1|TRBV7-9|NA|NA
CASSPRCREGANEQFF
TGTGCCAGCAGCCCCCGATGTCGTGAGGGAGCCAATGAGCAGTTCTTC
>15|TRBJ1-3|TRBV18|NA|many
CASSRDVSSGNTIYF
TGTGCCAGCTCACGGGACGTCTCCTCTGGAAACACCATATATTTT
>14|TRBJ2-4|TRBV7-2|NA|many
CASSRQATKNIQYF
TGTGCCAGCAGCCGACAGGCAACCAAAAACATTCAGTACTTC
>11|TRBJ2-1|TRBV2|NA|many
CASSGPGEQFF
TGTGCCAGCAGTGGGCCGGGGGAGCAGTTCTTC
>16|TRBJ1-6|TRBV6-2/TRBV6-3|NA|few
CASSYSGDGDVSPLHF
TGTGCCAGCAGTTACTCAGGGGACGGCGATGTTTCACCCCTCCACTTT
>15|TRBJ1-2|TRBV30|NA|many
CARAEAGNPHYGYTF
TGTGCCCGGGCCGAGGCAGGGAACCCCCACTATGGCTACACCTTC
>14|TRBJ2-1|TRBV7-2|TRBD1|once
CASNPGTGYNEQFF
TGTGCCAGCAACCCCGGGACAGGGTACAATGAGCAGTTCTTC
>17|TRBJ2-1|TRBV6-1|TRBD1|many
CASSDWGQRIPYNEQFF
TGTGCCAGCAGTGATTGGGGACAGAGAATACCCTACAATGAGCAGTTCTTC
>14|TRBJ2-5|TRBV2|NA|NA
CASIKQGRIETQYF
TGTGCCAGCATAAAACAGGGTCGTATAGAGACCCAGTACTTC
>14|TRBJ1-5|TRBV19|NA|many
CASSIEAAYGPQHF
TGTGCCAGTAGTATCGAAGCCGCATACGGACCCCAGCATTTT
>18|TRBJ1-5|TRBV18|NA|many
CASSRDSGGRYSNQPQHF
TGTGCCAGCTCGCGCGACAGCGGGGGCCGCTATAGCAATCAGCCCCAGCATTTT
>12|TRBJ1-1|TRBV20-1|NA|NA
CSAPPLNTEAFF
TGCAGTGCGCCCCCATTGAACACTGAAGCTTTCTTT